This TCR beta chain was retrieved from a study of blood T cell repertoires in COVID-19. Study at large: Sources were T cells, B-cell-depleted T cells, or PBMCs; the material itself was cDNA or gDNA.

This study enrolled people aged about 18 to 95 from about two dozen US geographic areas. Cohorts were assigned according to the clinical history that participants reported. The table lists this clone with a few counts. This sample also contains other DNA sequences that code for the same CDR3. Methods used by the authors: By means of reference gene primer amplification, nucleated cell counts were estimated. Sequenced by immunoSEQ multiplex PCR; TCRdb stores in-frame clones only, minus some. V, J and clone size are those of that table, while D and trimming were read from the DNA. The repertoire holds over 250,000 clones, with roughly nine tenths as singletons. This sequence was found in a woman aged 18-30 years who had recovered from COVID-19. Specimen: PBMCs or T cells enriched from blood (not recorded which).

CDR3 nucleotide sequence: TGTGCCAGCTCACCAGGACAGGGATCCTCCTACGAGCAGTACTTC. Its protein is CASSPGQGSSYEQYF. This chain joins TRBV18 and TRBJ2-7, with 8 bases identical to TRBD1. The CDR3 length is 15 residues. V shed 2 bases and J 0 bases; nucleotides not matched to a gene: 3. Germline lookup yields CDR1 KGHSH and CDR2 LQKENI.